This TCR beta chain was sequenced in a study of CD4 T cells in relation to SARS-CoV-2 and coronaviruses. As for the study in general: Controls used an HIV-1 Nef peptide pool or no peptide.

As regards this clone: Its specificity is not known.

CDR1 and CDR2 (germline): SGHRS, YFSETQ. The CDR3 covers 17 residues. Between the trimmed V and J ends, which lost 4 bases and 0 bases, there was a span of 16 bases. Before the COVID-19 pandemic, during about 2010-2018, CD4+ T cells were taken from unexposed donors. CD4+ T cells were isolated from the cells after 10 days of culture. Assay: immunoSEQ multiplex PCR; the TCRdb copy retains only in-frame clones and omits some. Counted here are roughly 21,000 clones, about 76% occurring once; the ten biggest clones make up around 15%. The TCR originated in a human donor in good health. This rearrangement joins TRBV5-1 to TRBJ2-2; weak D call: TRBD1 (6 bases). Source material: CD4+ T cells from PBMCs, cultured in vitro. The CDR3 DNA is TGCGCCAGCAGCCCACTACCCGGGACAACGAACACCGGGGAGCTGTTTTTT. Translating gives CASSPLPGTTNTGELFF. Looking up the rest from reference TRBV5-1 and TRBJ2-2 gives the full variable domain: KAGVTQTPRYLIKTRGQQVTLSCSPISGHRSVSWYQQTPGQGLQFLFEYFSETQRNKGNFPGRFSGRQFSNSRSEMNVSTLELGDSALYLCASSPLPGTTNTGELFFGEGSRLTVL.